This T cell receptor (beta chain) was identified during a study of T cell repertoires in cytomegalovirus infection. Background on the study: CMV epitopes used comprised recently identified HLA-C-restricted ones and well-studied HLA-B-restricted ones. TCR beta signatures that were public indicated CMV infection and matching HLA type. Notes on the study in general: CMV carriers with the relevant HLA were identified by cumulative public TCR beta family frequency. In two of eight donors, the top clonotype was HLA-C-restricted CMV-specific.

Using its own MiXCR run on the reads, TCRdb lists one record per CDR3 protein. The sample records around 340,000 distinct CDR3 sequences, roughly 29% being singletons. This clonotype was recorded a few times. Its antigen is undetermined. Germline V gives CDR1 SGHAT, CDR2 FQNNGV. With 5 bases clipped from V and 6 bases from J, the junction kept 7 bases outside the gene matches. This CDR3 is 16 amino acids long. The receptor comes from a human donor in good health (CMV status not recorded). Some clones in this sample may be carry-over from other donors' samples. This chain uses TRBV11-2 with TRBJ2-1, with 13 bases matching TRBD2. Sequenced here: cultured PBMCs, sampled from culture after CMV antigen stimulation. CDR3 sequence: CASSTRTSGGSNEQFF. CDR3 DNA: TGTGCCAGCAGCACCCGGACTAGCGGGGGTAGCAATGAGCAGTTCTTC.